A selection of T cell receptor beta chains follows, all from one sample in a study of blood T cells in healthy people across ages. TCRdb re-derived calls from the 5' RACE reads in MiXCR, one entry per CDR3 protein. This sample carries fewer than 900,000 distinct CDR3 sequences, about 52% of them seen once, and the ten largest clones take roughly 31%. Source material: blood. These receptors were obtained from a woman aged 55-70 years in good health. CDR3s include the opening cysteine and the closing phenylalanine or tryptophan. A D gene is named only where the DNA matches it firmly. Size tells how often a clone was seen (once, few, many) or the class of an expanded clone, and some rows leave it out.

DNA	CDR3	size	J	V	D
TGTGCCACCTCCCGGGATCTGTCCACTGAAGCTTTCTTT	CATSRDLSTEAFF	-	TRBJ1-1	TRBV15	-
TGTGCCAGCTCACCACTTCACAGGATCGAGACCCAGTACTTC	CASSPLHRIETQYF	once	TRBJ2-5	TRBV18	-
TGTGCCAGCAGCTTAACGGTGCACGGGGAGCAGTTCTTC	CASSLTVHGEQFF	-	TRBJ2-1	TRBV7-3	-
TGTGCCATCATGTACACTGGGGCCAACGTCCTGACTTTC	CAIMYTGANVLTF	many	TRBJ2-6	TRBV10-3	-
TGTGCCAGCAGCTCTTTGACTAGCGACCAAGAGACCCAGTACTTC	CASSSLTSDQETQYF	-	TRBJ2-5	TRBV5-6	TRBD2
TGTGCCAGCAGTTTCTTTCCACCCGGGACAGGGTCAACCTACGAGCAGTACTTC	CASSFFPPGTGSTYEQYF	-	TRBJ2-7	TRBV7-2	TRBD1
TGTGCCAGCAGTCCTCGGGGGCTCGGGGGCACTGAAGCTTTCTTT	CASSPRGLGGTEAFF	-	TRBJ1-1	TRBV28	-
TGCGCCAGCAGCGGGACTGCCCAAGAGACCCAGTACTTC	CASSGTAQETQYF	-	TRBJ2-5	TRBV5-1	-
TGTGCCAGCAGTCGTCAGGACACAACCTACGAGCAGTACTTC	CASSRQDTTYEQYF	many	TRBJ2-7	TRBV7-2	-
TGTGCCACCGGACAGGGCCACGAGCAGTACTTC	CATGQGHEQYF	-	TRBJ2-7	TRBV24-1	TRBD1
TGCAGTGCTAGAGACGCCGGGACTAGTTCCTACGAGCAGTACTTC	CSARDAGTSSYEQYF	few	TRBJ2-7	TRBV20-1	TRBD2
TGTGCCAGCAGCCAATGGCTTTCAGGTTCAGGGGCCGACGTCCTGACTTTC	CASSQWLSGSGADVLTF	-	TRBJ2-6	TRBV4-2	-
TGTGCCAGCAGGGCAGGGACTAGCTCTGGGGCCAACGTCCTGACTTTC	CASRAGTSSGANVLTF	-	TRBJ2-6	TRBV6-5	TRBD2
TGTGCCAGCAGCTTAGCCGGGGTAGGCGAGCAGTACTTC	CASSLAGVGEQYF	-	TRBJ2-7	TRBV12-3/TRBV12-4	-
TGTGCCAGCAGCCGGGACAGGGGGATAGTAGCTTTCTTT	CASSRDRGIVAFF	-	TRBJ1-1	TRBV11-2	TRBD1
TGTGCCAGCAACGACAGGGATTCCTCCTACAATGAGCAGTTCTTC	CASNDRDSSYNEQFF	-	TRBJ2-1	TRBV7-9	TRBD1
TGTGCCACCAGCAGAGATTCCAGCAAAAACATTCAGTACTTC	CATSRDSSKNIQYF	-	TRBJ2-4	TRBV15	-
TGCAGTGCTAGGAGGGGGGGATTGAACTACGAGCAGTACTTC	CSARRGGLNYEQYF	-	TRBJ2-7	TRBV20-1	-
TGTGCCAGCAGCGGCGGGACTAGCGGGAGGAGTTACGAGCAGTACTTC	CASSGGTSGRSYEQYF	-	TRBJ2-7	TRBV9	TRBD2
TGCAGTGCAATCGGCGGGGGGACTAATGCCTACGAGCAGTACTTC	CSAIGGGTNAYEQYF	-	TRBJ2-7	TRBV20-1	TRBD2
TGCAGCGTTGAAGGACATTTTAACTATGGCTACACCTTC	CSVEGHFNYGYTF	few	TRBJ1-2	TRBV29-1	-
TGCAGTGCTAGGCAGTTACTAGCGGGAGTCCACAATGAGCAGTTCTTC	CSARQLLAGVHNEQFF	few	TRBJ2-1	TRBV20-1	TRBD2
TGTGCCCCGACCGGGGAGCTGTTTTTT	CAPTGELFF	once	TRBJ2-2	TRBV7-9	-
TGTGCCAGCAGCTTAGGGGACAGACGTTACGATGAGCAGTTCTTC	CASSLGDRRYDEQFF	-	TRBJ2-1	TRBV7-2	TRBD1
TGTGCCAGCAGTGACCGTTTGGGCAGAGCCAACTATGGCTACACCTTC	CASSDRLGRANYGYTF	-	TRBJ1-2	TRBV2	-
TGTGCCAGCAGCGTAGAGGCGGGACACACAGATACGCAGTATTTT	CASSVEAGHTDTQYF	-	TRBJ2-3	TRBV9	-
TGTGCCAGCAGTTACGCGACAGGGAACTATGGCTACACCTTC	CASSYATGNYGYTF	-	TRBJ1-2	TRBV6-6	TRBD1
TGTGCCAGCAGCCCACAGAGCTCGCTGGGCGATGGCTACACCTTC	CASSPQSSLGDGYTF	-	TRBJ1-2	TRBV9	-
TGCAGCGTTAGAAACAGGGGAACGGGTCGCTCCTACGAGCAGTACTTC	CSVRNRGTGRSYEQYF	-	TRBJ2-7	TRBV29-1	TRBD1
TGTGCCAGCAGGACCGAGGGGTATAATTCACCCCTCCACTTT	CASRTEGYNSPLHF	-	TRBJ1-6	TRBV7-9	-
TGCAGTGCTAGAATCGGCAGAAGCACCTACGAGCAGTACTTC	CSARIGRSTYEQYF	-	TRBJ2-7	TRBV20-1	-
TGTGCCAGCAGTGCGCTCCAGGGGGGCTACAATGAGCAGTTCTTC	CASSALQGGYNEQFF	many	TRBJ2-1	TRBV2	-
TGTGCCAGCTCACACTCAGGATACGAGCAGTACTTC	CASSHSGYEQYF	few	TRBJ2-7	TRBV18	-
TGTGCCAGCAGCCTAGCCCCCTCCTTAGGCTCCTACGAGCAGTACTTC	CASSLAPSLGSYEQYF	-	TRBJ2-7	TRBV7-3	-
TGTGCCAGCAGCTTGGCGGGAGTGGAGACAGATACGCAGTATTTT	CASSLAGVETDTQYF	-	TRBJ2-3	TRBV11-2	TRBD2
TGTGCCAGCAGCATTGACACCTACAACTACGAGCAGTACTTC	CASSIDTYNYEQYF	-	TRBJ2-7	TRBV7-2	-
TGCAGCGTTGCTTTGGGGTATAGCAATCAGCCCCAGCATTTT	CSVALGYSNQPQHF	-	TRBJ1-5	TRBV29-1	-
TGCAGCCACAGAAGCTTAGGGTCCTACGAGAAGTACTTC	CSHRSLGSYEKYF	-	TRBJ2-5	TRBV20-1	-
TGTGCCACCAGCGAAGGACTAGCGGGAGCAGATACGCAGTATTTT	CATSEGLAGADTQYF	-	TRBJ2-3	TRBV24-1	TRBD2
TGTGCCAGCAGTTGGACAGGGGGCCGCCATGAGCAGTTCTTC	CASSWTGGRHEQFF	-	TRBJ2-1	TRBV28	TRBD1
TGTGCCAGCAACCCCCTAAACAGCAATGAGCAGTTCTTC	CASNPLNSNEQFF	few	TRBJ2-1	TRBV5-6	-
TGTGCCAGCAGCCGAATGGCCGGGGGGGCCTACAATGAGCAGTTCTTC	CASSRMAGGAYNEQFF	-	TRBJ2-1	TRBV7-2	TRBD2
TGTGCCAGCTCCCCGCATTCAGGGGCTAATCCCCGCTACAATGAGCAGTTCTTC	CASSPHSGANPRYNEQFF	few	TRBJ2-1	TRBV7-9	-
TGTGCCAGCAGCACCGGGACTAAGAACACCGGGGAGCTGTTTTTT	CASSTGTKNTGELFF	-	TRBJ2-2	TRBV5-8	TRBD2
TGTGCCACCAGTCCCAGCGGGAGTGGCCAAGAGACCCAGTACTTC	CATSPSGSGQETQYF	-	TRBJ2-5	TRBV24-1	TRBD2
TGTGCCAGCAGCCGAAGTGATGAAAAACTGTTTTTT	CASSRSDEKLFF	many	TRBJ1-4	TRBV3-1	-
TGTGCCAGCAGTGTACACAGGGTAGATACGCAGTATTTT	CASSVHRVDTQYF	-	TRBJ2-3	TRBV6-5	-
TGTGCCAGCAGAGGGTGGGGCACCGATACGCAGTATTTT	CASRGWGTDTQYF	-	TRBJ2-3	TRBV27	-
TGTGCCATCAGTGTCTCTGTGGCCGAGCAGTTCTTC	CAISVSVAEQFF	-	TRBJ2-1	TRBV10-3	-
TGTGCCAGCAGTTTCCGCCTGGACAGACTATCCTACGAGCAGTACTTC	CASSFRLDRLSYEQYF	once	TRBJ2-7	TRBV28	-
TGTGCCAGCAGACTTAGCGGGAGGGAAGAGACCCAGTACTTC	CASRLSGREETQYF	-	TRBJ2-5	TRBV12-3/TRBV12-4	TRBD2
TGTGCCAGCAGACAGGGTGTCTACGAGCAGTACTTC	CASRQGVYEQYF	-	TRBJ2-7	TRBV6-5	-
TGTGCCAGCAGCCAAGCGGGACAGGGTATTGGCGAGCAGTACTTC	CASSQAGQGIGEQYF	few	TRBJ2-7	TRBV4-2	TRBD1